The 29 T cell receptor beta chains below come from one sample, sequenced in a study of blood T cell repertoires in COVID-19. The protocol was immunoSEQ multiplex PCR, while the TCRdb copy is restricted to in-frame clones and leaves out a portion. The sample consists of 200,000 or so clones, around 83% of them appearing once. The sample taken for sequencing was peripheral blood. The origin of the receptors is a woman between 35 and 50 years old with acute or convalescent COVID-19.

This chain links TRBV5-1 with TRBJ2-5; 7 nucleotides match TRBD2. The CDR3 has 15 amino acids. V was pared by 1 base and J by 5 bases, with 8 bases of the junction left unmatched. The germline gives CDR1 SGHRS, CDR2 YFSETQ. The CDR3 here is CASSLWGQGGETQYF. The CDR3 nucleotides read TGCGCCAGCAGCTTGTGGGGTCAGGGAGGGGAGACCCAGTACTTC.

This rearrangement joins TRBV14 to TRBJ1-2, with 7 nucleotides matching TRBD1. CDR1 is SGHDN and CDR2 is FVKESK in the germline V gene. This CDR3 comprises 15 residues. J lost 3 bases, V lost 4 bases, and 8 bases had no gene match. CDR3 protein: CASSPTMTGYYGYTF. The CDR3 DNA follows: TGTGCCAGCAGCCCTACGATGACAGGGTACTATGGCTACACCTTC.

The J gene is TRBJ2-7, the V gene TRBV6-5, with 7 nucleotides matching TRBD2. The V gene's germline CDR1 is MNHEY and CDR2 SVGAGI. V shed 8 bases and J 2 bases; nucleotides not matched to a gene: 12. CDR3 length: 15 residues. CDR3 nucleotides: TGTGCCAGCGGAAAATCCCCGGGAGGAACCTACGAGCAGTACTTC. It is translated as CASGKSPGGTYEQYF.

The chain links TRBV3-1 (or the pseudogene TRBV3-2) to TRBJ2-7; D gene ambiguous. V was cut by 4 bases and J by 6 bases, with 10 bases left in between. Germline V gives CDR1 LGHDT, CDR2 YNNKEL (reference sequence). The CDR3 totals 12 residues. The CDR3 region has the DNA TGTGCCAGCAGCCTCAACTCCCTCGAGCAGTACTTC. Amino acid sequence: CASSLNSLEQYF.

The chain joins TRBV9 to TRBJ1-5, with no clear D. Per germline, CDR1 SGDLS and CDR2 YYNGEE. V was shortened by 8 bases and J by 2 bases, with 17 bases between the two germline ends. The CDR3 runs 15 residues. The chain's CDR3 is CASSGGPGGNQPQHF. As DNA, the CDR3 is TGTGCCAGTTCTGGTGGGCCCGGGGGCAATCAGCCCCAGCATTTT.

The chain combines TRBV7-9 with TRBJ2-7; D perhaps matches TRBD2 (6 bases). CDR3 size: 12 residues. Per germline, CDR1 SEHNR and CDR2 FQNEAQ (reference sequence). Trimming left V 1 base short and J 5 bases short, with 6 bases between. The CDR3 sequence is CASSLGRDEQYF. The CDR3 DNA follows: TGTGCCAGCAGCTTAGGGAGGGACGAGCAGTACTTC.

V and J are TRBV6-5 and TRBJ1-6, with D perhaps matching TRBD1 (6 bases). Germline V gives CDR1 MNHEY, CDR2 SVGAGI. V was trimmed by 7 bases and J by 10 bases, leaving 14 bases between them. This CDR3 contains 13 residues. CDR3 loop: CASKKGVGSPLHF. The CDR3, as DNA: TGTGCCAGCAAAAAGGGGGTGGGGTCACCCCTCCACTTT.

V gene TRBV14 combines with J gene TRBJ2-6; 7 bases fit TRBD1. Germline CDR1 reads SGHDN; CDR2 reads FVKESK. There are 19 residues in the CDR3. Trimming took 4 bases from V and 1 from J; bases not matched to a gene: 13. The CDR3 nucleotides are TGTGCCAGCAGCCCGTACAAGGGGGCCAGTTATTCTGGGGCCAACGTCCTGACTTTC. It yields the protein CASSPYKGASYSGANVLTF.

This clone was recorded a few times. This chain links TRBV29-1 with TRBJ1-4, with D possibly being TRBD1 (6 bases). Trimming removed 4 bases at V and 7 bases at J, with 13 bases between. The CDR3 spans 13 residues. Germline CDR1 SQVTM, CDR2 ANQGSEA. CDR3: CSVGGRGGEKLFF. CDR3 DNA sequence: TGCAGCGTTGGGGGCAGGGGTGGTGAAAAACTGTTTTTT.

J is TRBJ1-2 and V is TRBV5-1; D gene unclear. Germline assignment: CDR1 SGHRS and CDR2 YFSETQ. The CDR3 runs 14 residues. Trimming removed 0 bases at V and 4 bases at J, with 10 bases between. CDR3 loop: CASSLERGFYGYTF. In DNA form, the CDR3 reads TGCGCCAGCAGCTTGGAGCGGGGATTCTATGGCTACACCTTC. Full variable domain (outside the CDR3, taken from reference TRBV5-1 and TRBJ1-2): KAGVTQTPRYLIKTRGQQVTLSCSPISGHRSVSWYQQTPGQGLQFLFEYFSETQRNKGNFPGRFSGRQFSNSRSEMNVSTLELGDSALYLCASSLERGFYGYTFGSGTRLTVV.

This clone was seen once. CDR3 amino acids: CASSQDSGVAEAFF. CDR3 nucleotide sequence: TGCGCCAGCAGTCAGGACAGCGGGGTCGCTGAAGCTTTCTTT. The chain carries TRBV5-1 and TRBJ1-1, with D possibly being TRBD1 (6 bases). CDR3 size: 14 residues. Germline loops: CDR1 SGHRS, CDR2 YFSETQ. The V and J ends lost 5 bases and 6 bases respectively, with 17 bases between them.

The chain links TRBV14 to TRBJ2-3; 10 positions agree with TRBD2. The CDR3 spans 16 residues. Germline loops: CDR1 SGHDN, CDR2 FVKESK. V shed 4 bases, J shed 10 bases, and the junction held 14 bases outside the gene matches. The CDR3 DNA is TGTGCCAGCAGCCGCGGTATGGGGACTAGCGATTCAGCGCAGTATTTT. Protein sequence: CASSRGMGTSDSAQYF.

This clone was observed once. The chain couples TRBV5-1 to TRBJ2-3, with a possible D match to TRBD2 (6 bases). CDR1 and CDR2 from the germline V gene are SGHRS and YFSETQ. V lost 4 bases, J lost 4 bases, and 16 bases lay in between. The CDR3 consists of 15 residues. The CDR3 spells CASSLTGGAADTQYF. DNA for the CDR3: TGCGCCAGCAGCCTGACTGGCGGGGCGGCAGATACGCAGTATTTT.

The V and J genes are TRBV10-1 and TRBJ1-1; D is perhaps TRBD1 (5 bases). CDR3 length: 13 amino acids. The germline gives CDR1 WNHNN, CDR2 SYGVQD (reference sequence). Trimming took off 3 bases at V and 1 base at J, with 6 bases between the two ends. The CDR3 nucleotides are TGCGCCAGCAGTGATGGACAGAACACTGAAGCTTTCTTT. Encoded protein: CASSDGQNTEAFF.

The chain joins TRBV11-3 to TRBJ2-1; possibly TRBD1 for D (7 bases). V was trimmed by 5 bases and J by 9 bases, leaving 14 bases between them. The CDR3 has 13 amino acids. Looked up from germline, CDR1 is SGHNT and CDR2 is YENEEA. Here the CDR3 DNA reads TGTGCCAGCAGCCACAACCAGGGGGGTGAGCAGTTCTTC. This codes for CASSHNQGGEQFF. The whole variable domain, remainder taken from reference TRBV11-3 and TRBJ2-1, is EAGVVQSPRYKIIEKKQPVAFWCNPISGHNTLYWYLQNLGQGPELLIRYENEEAVDDSQLPKDRFSAERLKGVDSTLKIQPAELGDSAVYLCASSHNQGGEQFFGPGTRLTVL.

The V gene is TRBV28, the J gene TRBJ1-2, with 7 positions matching TRBD1. Germline V gene sequence: CDR1 MDHEN, CDR2 SYDVKM. Trimming removed 10 bases from V and 3 bases from J; junction bases left unmatched: 8. The CDR3 is 13 amino acids. The chain's CDR3 is CATRRQGDYGYTF. CDR3 DNA: TGTGCCACCCGACGTCAGGGGGACTATGGCTACACCTTC.

The chain's CDR3 is CASRVMGQGARNEQFF. The CDR3 bases are TGTGCCAGCAGGGTGATGGGGCAGGGGGCTCGAAATGAGCAGTTCTTC. This chain connects TRBV27 to TRBJ2-1; 8 nucleotides line up with TRBD1. CDR1 and CDR2 (germline): MNHEY, SMNVEV (reference sequence). The CDR3 runs 16 residues. V shed 6 bases and J 7 bases; nucleotides not matched to a gene: 14.

The chain joins TRBV19 to TRBJ2-7, with 8 bases that match TRBD2. V shed 6 bases, J shed 0 bases, and the junction held 7 bases outside the gene matches. CDR1 LNHDA and CDR2 SQIVND come from the germline V gene (reference sequence). The CDR3 is 15 residues long. CDR3 sequence reads: CASSTSGTSSYEQYF. The CDR3 nucleotides read TGTGCCAGTAGCACTAGCGGTACCAGCTCCTACGAGCAGTACTTC.

The chain joins TRBV27 to TRBJ1-1; TRBD1 agrees at 8 bases. CDR1 MNHEY and CDR2 SMNVEV come from the germline V gene (reference sequence). V lost 4 bases and J lost 10; bases outside the gene matches: 8. CDR3 length equals 13 residues. DNA for the CDR3: TGTGCCAGCAGTTCCCAGGGGGCCCGGCGAGCTTTCTTT. Protein sequence: CASSSQGARRAFF.

This chain links TRBV27 with TRBJ2-2, with D maybe TRBD1 (6 bases). This CDR3 contains 14 residues. In germline, CDR1 is MNHEY, CDR2 SMNVEV (reference sequence). V gave up 7 bases and J gave up 7 bases, with 16 bases separating them. The CDR3: CASKWVGAGGELFF. In nucleotides, the CDR3 is TGTGCCAGCAAGTGGGTGGGGGCGGGCGGGGAGCTGTTTTTT.

The V and J genes are TRBV30 and TRBJ2-7; 9 bases map to TRBD1. The germline V gene has CDR1 GTSNPN and CDR2 SVGIG (reference sequence). The CDR3 extends over 14 amino acids. V lost 2 bases, J lost 5 bases, and 7 bases stayed unmatched. The CDR3 region has the DNA TGTGCCTGGAGTCCTGACAGGGGGAGGCACGAGCAGTACTTC. This encodes CAWSPDRGRHEQYF.

The chain is built from TRBV7-9 and TRBJ1-1, with D maybe TRBD1 (5 bases). Germline CDR1 reads SEHNR; CDR2 reads FQNEAQ (reference sequence). This CDR3 contains 12 residues. The V end lost 3 bases, the J end lost 5 bases, and 7 bases lay between the germline ends. The CDR3 DNA is TGTGCCAGCAGCTTCAGGGAAACTGAAGCTTTCTTT. This gives the protein CASSFRETEAFF.

The CDR3 loop reads CASSAQGDYGYTF. The CDR3 DNA sequence: TGTGCCAGTAGTGCGCAGGGTGACTATGGCTACACCTTC. This chain connects TRBV19 to TRBJ1-2; D perhaps matches TRBD1 (5 bases). CDR3 length equals 13 residues. V lost 5 bases to trimming and J lost 3 bases, with 10 bases between them. Germline V gene lookup returns CDR1 LNHDA and CDR2 SQIVND (reference sequence).

The gene calls are TRBV5-5 and TRBJ1-2, with D maybe TRBD1 (5 bases). This CDR3 has 13 residues. Germline values: CDR1 SGHKS, CDR2 YYEKEE (reference sequence). Between the trimmed V and J ends, which lost 4 bases and 4 bases, there was a span of 11 bases. In nucleotides, the CDR3 is TGTGCCAGCAGCAGTAAGGGGCCCTATGGCTACACCTTC. As protein: CASSSKGPYGYTF.

V is TRBV3-1 (or the pseudogene TRBV3-2) and J is TRBJ2-1; D is possibly TRBD2 (6 bases). The CDR3 extends over 15 amino acids. V lost 4 bases and J lost 3, with 13 bases in between. CDR1 and CDR2 from the germline V gene are LGHDT and YNNKEL (reference sequence). The CDR3 nucleotides read TGTGCCAGCAGCCTTGCGGGGAACAGCTACAATGAGCAGTTCTTC. This translates into CASSLAGNSYNEQFF.

J is TRBJ1-6 and V is TRBV6-5, with D uncertain. The CDR3 length is 11 residues. The germline gives CDR1 MNHEY, CDR2 SVGAGI. V was pared by 9 bases and J by 7 bases, with 7 bases between. The CDR3 loop is CASQKNSPLHF. The CDR3 nucleotides are TGTGCCAGTCAGAAAAATTCACCCCTCCACTTT.

The rearrangement uses TRBV5-1 and TRBJ1-4; 10 bases map to TRBD1. This CDR3 is built from 14 residues. After removal of 9 bases from V and 6 bases from J, the junction contained 8 bases not matched to a gene. The germline V gene has CDR1 SGHRS and CDR2 YFSETQ. CDR3: CATSPGTGDEKLFF. CDR3 DNA sequence: TGCGCCACCTCCCCCGGGACAGGGGATGAAAAACTGTTTTTT.

The chain has TRBV30 and TRBJ1-2; D is possibly TRBD1 (6 bases). The CDR3 is 13 amino acids. Trimming took 3 bases from V and 4 from J, leaving 12 bases between them. Germline V gene data show CDR1 as GTSNPN and CDR2 as SVGIG (reference sequence). DNA of the CDR3: TGTGCCTGGAGCTCCGACAGGTCCTATGGCTACACCTTC. This gives the protein CAWSSDRSYGYTF. Complete variable domain (other parts from reference TRBV30 and TRBJ1-2): SQTIHQWPATLVQPVGSPLSLECTVEGTSNPNLYWYRQAAGRGLQLLFYSVGIGQISSEVPQNLSASRPQDRQFILSSKKLLLSDSGFYLCAWSSDRSYGYTFGSGTRLTVV.

This sequence joins TRBV11-3 and TRBJ2-3; D gene ambiguous. This CDR3 has 13 amino acids. Trimming removed 5 bases at V and 3 bases at J, with 9 bases between. Germline V lookup: CDR1 SGHNT, CDR2 YENEEA. The CDR3 region is CASSKSETDTQYF. Here the CDR3 DNA reads TGTGCCAGCAGCAAGTCAGAAACAGATACGCAGTATTTT.